The 16 T cell receptor beta chains below come from one sample, sequenced in a study of identifying expanded T cells in peripheral blood. TCRdb's table, derived via immunoSEQ multiplex PCR, lists solely in-frame clones and lacks some. The sample consists of some 120,000 clones, over 65% of them appearing once. Input material: blood. These receptors were obtained from a person between 18 and 75 years old in good health.

J is TRBJ1-5 and V is TRBV6-6; D perhaps matches TRBD1 (5 bases). Germline V lookup: CDR1 MNHNY, CDR2 SVGAGI (reference sequence). This CDR3 comprises 12 residues. V was cut by 7 bases and J by 6 bases, with 10 bases left in between. Here the CDR3 reads CASNVRGQPQHF. The CDR3, as DNA: TGTGCCAGCAATGTGAGGGGTCAGCCCCAGCATTTT.

V is TRBV9 and J is TRBJ2-1, with D tentatively TRBD1 or TRBD2 (5 bases each). The CDR3 totals 17 residues. CDR1 and CDR2 (germline): SGDLS, YYNGEE. Trimming pared 2 bases from V and 6 bases from J, leaving 21 bases between. The CDR3 nucleotides read TGTGCCAGCAGCGTTGAGGGGACCCCAAAACCCGGCAATGAGCAGTTCTTC. Its translation: CASSVEGTPKPGNEQFF.

The CDR3 nucleotides are TGTGCCAGCAGCTGGGAGGGACTCACAGATACGCAGTATTTT. As protein: CASSWEGLTDTQYF. The rearrangement uses TRBV5-6 and TRBJ2-3; TRBD2 matches at 7 bases. Germline CDR1 is SGHDT and CDR2 is YYEEEE. The CDR3 length is 14 residues. Trimming removed 3 bases from V and 2 bases from J; junction bases left unmatched: 3. The variable domain in full, completed from reference TRBV5-6 and TRBJ2-3, reads DAGVTQSPTHLIKTRGQQVTLRCSPKSGHDTVSWYQQALGQGPQFIFQYYEEEERQRGNFPDRFSGHQFPNYSSELNVNALLLGDSALYLCASSWEGLTDTQYFGPGTRLTVL.

V usage is TRBV6-5 and J usage is TRBJ2-1; the match to TRBD1 covers 8 bases. Germline CDR1 and CDR2: MNHEY and SVGAGI. The CDR3 has 14 amino acids. V lost 2 bases and J lost 7; bases outside the gene matches: 4. The CDR3 protein is CASSYLRTGNEQFF. CDR3 in DNA: TGTGCCAGCAGTTACCTCAGGACAGGGAATGAGCAGTTCTTC.

The chain has TRBV4-2 and TRBJ1-6, with D tentatively TRBD1 (5 bases). The ends were cut back, 2 bases at V and 7 bases at J, with 15 bases in the middle. The germline CDR1 and CDR2 sequences are LGHNA and YNFKEQ. The CDR3 runs to 16 residues. CDR3 DNA: TGTGCCAGCAGCCAACCAAGGCGACAGTGGAATTCACCCCTCCACTTT. Protein: CASSQPRRQWNSPLHF.

The rearrangement uses TRBV30 and TRBJ2-7, with TRBD1 matching over 12 bases. CDR1 and CDR2 (germline): GTSNPN, SVGIG (reference sequence). This CDR3 region has 15 residues. The V and J ends lost 3 bases and 3 bases, in that order; junction bases with no gene match: 6. The CDR3 loop is CAWSLGTGGYYEQYF. The CDR3 nucleotides read TGTGCCTGGAGCCTAGGGACAGGGGGCTACTACGAGCAGTACTTC. The full variable domain, its missing parts supplied by reference TRBV30 and TRBJ2-7, is SQTIHQWPATLVQPVGSPLSLECTVEGTSNPNLYWYRQAAGRGLQLLFYSVGIGQISSEVPQNLSASRPQDRQFILSSKKLLLSDSGFYLCAWSLGTGGYYEQYFGPGTRLTVT.

The chain has TRBV10-2 and TRBJ1-2; the match to TRBD1 covers 8 bases. The CDR3 extends over 14 amino acids. V gave up 2 bases and J gave up 7 bases; unmatched junction bases: 6. CDR1 is WSHSY, CDR2 SAAADI, per germline. Here the CDR3 reads CASSELGTGSGYTF. In DNA, the CDR3 is TGCGCCAGCAGTGAGCTCGGGACAGGCTCTGGCTACACCTTC.

This chain joins TRBV5-6 and TRBJ2-7; possibly TRBD1 or TRBD2 for D (6 bases each). Per germline, CDR1 SGHDT and CDR2 YYEEEE. There are 16 residues in the CDR3. The germline V and J ends were trimmed by 1 base and 0 bases, with 14 bases remaining between them. This CDR3 is CASSLWGAHYSYEQYF. DNA of the CDR3: TGTGCCAGCAGCTTGTGGGGGGCCCACTACTCCTACGAGCAGTACTTC. Together with reference TRBV5-6 and TRBJ2-7, the CDR3 gives the full variable domain: DAGVTQSPTHLIKTRGQQVTLRCSPKSGHDTVSWYQQALGQGPQFIFQYYEEEERQRGNFPDRFSGHQFPNYSSELNVNALLLGDSALYLCASSLWGAHYSYEQYFGPGTRLTVT.

This clone was seen once. The chain's CDR3 is CASKTWVGAGTGELFF. DNA of the CDR3: TGCGCCAGCAAGACCTGGGTGGGAGCTGGTACCGGGGAGCTGTTTTTT. The chain carries TRBV5-1 and TRBJ2-2, with a tentative D call TRBD2 (5 bases). V dropped 6 bases and J dropped 5 bases, with 20 bases sitting between them. CDR1 is SGHRS and CDR2 is YFSETQ in the germline V gene. This CDR3 is built from 16 residues.

This sequence joins TRBV30 and TRBJ1-1, with D maybe TRBD1 (5 bases). Per germline, CDR1 GTSNPN and CDR2 SVGIG (reference sequence). The CDR3 is 15 residues long. V shed 1 base and J shed 1 base, with 13 bases lying between them. The CDR3 sequence: CAWSALAGPNTEAFF. The CDR3 DNA is TGTGCCTGGAGTGCACTCGCGGGACCGAACACTGAAGCTTTCTTT.

The chain joins TRBV19 to TRBJ1-1; 8 positions agree with TRBD1. In germline, CDR1 is LNHDA, CDR2 SQIVND (reference sequence). This CDR3 comprises 13 residues. Trimming removed 8 bases from V and 10 bases from J; junction bases left unmatched: 12. CDR3 sequence: CASRQPQGASAFF. In nucleotides, the CDR3 is TGTGCCAGTCGGCAACCCCAGGGGGCCTCAGCTTTCTTT.

DNA of the CDR3: TGTGCCAGCAGCGCGACTCCGGGGGAGCAGTTCTTC. This sequence encodes CASSATPGEQFF. The chain combines TRBV7-2 with TRBJ2-1, with D possibly being TRBD2 (5 bases). The V end was cut by 5 bases, the J end by 10 bases, with 12 bases between. The germline V gene has CDR1 SGHTA and CDR2 FQGNSA. This CDR3 is built from 12 residues.

The chain joins TRBV5-1 to TRBJ2-5, with 8 bases aligning to TRBD2. Germline V gives CDR1 SGHRS, CDR2 YFSETQ. There are 15 residues in the CDR3. The V gene end was trimmed by 4 bases and the J gene end by 2 bases; junction bases not matched to a gene: 7. CDR3 amino acids: CASSLSGTLQETQYF. The CDR3 region has the DNA TGCGCCAGCAGCCTTAGCGGGACCTTACAAGAGACCCAGTACTTC. The full variable domain, rest sourced from reference TRBV5-1 and TRBJ2-5, is KAGVTQTPRYLIKTRGQQVTLSCSPISGHRSVSWYQQTPGQGLQFLFEYFSETQRNKGNFPGRFSGRQFSNSRSEMNVSTLELGDSALYLCASSLSGTLQETQYFGPGTRLLVL.

The V gene is TRBV7-2, the J gene TRBJ1-2; 7 nucleotides match TRBD1. CDR1 SGHTA and CDR2 FQGNSA come from the germline V gene. The V segment lost 4 bases and the J segment 11 bases; nucleotides outside the gene matches: 10. The CDR3 runs to 13 residues. CDR3 amino acids: CASSYPGQVQYTF. CDR3 coding DNA: TGTGCCAGCAGCTACCCCGGACAGGTCCAATACACCTTC.

V gene TRBV29-1 combines with J gene TRBJ1-5; the D gene is possibly TRBD1 (6 bases). The V and J ends lost 4 bases and 9 bases respectively, with 19 bases between them. The CDR3 loop spans 14 amino acids. The germline V gene encodes CDR1 SQVTM and CDR2 ANQGSEA. The CDR3 is CSVVAGTPNGPQHF. The DNA for the CDR3 is TGCAGCGTTGTAGCTGGGACACCGAATGGGCCCCAGCATTTT. The variable domain in full, with the rest retrieved from reference TRBV29-1 and TRBJ1-5, is SAVISQKPSRDICQRGTSLTIQCQVDSQVTMMFWYRQQPGQSLTLIATANQGSEATYESGFVIDKFPISRPNLTFSTLTVSNMSPEDSSIYLCSVVAGTPNGPQHFGDGTRLSIL.

This clone was counted a few times. J is TRBJ1-1 and V is TRBV6-1, with 7 bases that match TRBD1. The CDR3 has 15 residues. Germline V gene data show CDR1 as MNHNS and CDR2 as SASEGT. The trim removed 4 bases at V and 0 bases at J, leaving 5 bases unmatched. In nucleotides, the CDR3 is TGTGCCAGCAGTGCCGACAGGGTTCTGAACACTGAAGCTTTCTTT. Translation: CASSADRVLNTEAFF.